The 22 T cell receptor beta chains below come from one sample, sequenced in a study of cytomegalovirus exposure and HLA in healthy donors. The PCR was carried out with 60 Vbeta primers and 13 Jbeta primers. Repertoires were generated with immunoSEQ multiplex PCR, while TCRdb's copy carries only in-frame clones and drops some. The sample carries 100,000 to 150,000 clones, around three quarters recorded once. What was sequenced was PBMCs. Receptors originate from a man aged 30-40 years in good health and CMV-seronegative.

This clone has a handful of counts. The CDR3 bases are TGTGCCAGCAGTGCCCCAGCGGGGGGCACAGATACGCAGTATTTT. This encodes CASSAPAGGTDTQYF. V usage is TRBV6-4 and J usage is TRBJ2-3; TRBD2 matches at 8 bases. The CDR3 contains 15 residues. CDR1 is MRHNA and CDR2 is SNTAGT in the germline V gene. The V gene end was trimmed by 4 bases and the J gene end by 1 base; junction bases not matched to a gene: 4.

This CDR3 reads CASSMGALGTEAFF. In nucleotides, the CDR3 is TGCGCCAGCAGCATGGGGGCCCTGGGCACTGAAGCTTTCTTT. This chain links TRBV4-1 with TRBJ1-1; a weak D match, TRBD1 (6 bases). Trimming left V 5 bases short and J 4 bases short, with 14 bases between. The CDR3 extends over 14 amino acids. The germline gives CDR1 MGHRA, CDR2 YSYEKL.

This chain connects TRBV15 to TRBJ1-2; 11 bases agree with TRBD1. Germline V gene sequence: CDR1 LNHNV, CDR2 YYDKDF (reference sequence). The V and J ends lost 5 bases and 3 bases, in that order; junction bases with no gene match: 5. The CDR3 extends over 15 amino acids. The CDR3, as DNA: TGTGCCACCAGCGCTCCGGGACAGGGGGACTATGGCTACACCTTC. Translation gives CATSAPGQGDYGYTF.

V gene TRBV5-1 combines with J gene TRBJ2-7, with 7 bases matching TRBD1. This CDR3 contains 15 residues. CDR1 SGHRS and CDR2 YFSETQ come from the germline V gene. V trimming: 3 bases; J trimming: 3 bases; junction bases outside the gene matches: 9. As DNA, the CDR3 is TGCGCCAGCAGCTCTGACAGGGCTATACGCTACGAGCAGTACTTC. Protein: CASSSDRAIRYEQYF.

The chain couples TRBV29-1 to TRBJ2-1; TRBD1 aligns across 9 bases. The CDR3 runs 13 residues. J lost 3 bases, V lost 7 bases, and 4 bases had no gene match. Germline V gives CDR1 SQVTM, CDR2 ANQGSEA. The CDR3 DNA is TGCAGCGCCCGACAGGGGGTCTACAATGAGCAGTTCTTC. It translates to CSARQGVYNEQFF.

V is TRBV5-1 and J is TRBJ2-7; the match to TRBD1 covers 10 bases. Unmatched junction bases numbered 7, after V lost 3 bases and J lost 4 bases. The CDR3 covers 15 residues. Looked up from germline, CDR1 is SGHRS and CDR2 is YFSETQ. CDR3 region: CASSSTGQGGYEQYF. DNA for the CDR3: TGCGCCAGCAGCTCGACCGGACAGGGGGGTTACGAGCAGTACTTC.

The gene calls are TRBV6-1 and TRBJ2-1; TRBD2 matches 9 bases. V lost 3 bases to trimming and J lost 5 bases; unmatched junction nucleotides: 2. Germline values: CDR1 MNHNS, CDR2 SASEGT. The CDR3 loop spans 14 amino acids. CDR3 in amino acids: CASSDSGGHNEQFF. CDR3 DNA sequence: TGTGCCAGCAGTGATAGCGGGGGCCACAATGAGCAGTTCTTC.

The genes are TRBV6-5 and TRBJ2-5, with D perhaps matching TRBD2 (6 bases). Trimming took 7 bases from V and 5 from J, leaving 20 bases between them. CDR3 length equals 15 residues. The germline CDR1 and CDR2 sequences are MNHEY and SVGAGI. The CDR3 DNA follows: TGTGCCAGCACCCCCAGGAGGGAGATTCGGGAGACCCAGTACTTC. Protein sequence: CASTPRREIRETQYF.

V usage is TRBV4-1 and J usage is TRBJ2-1; 11 positions agree with TRBD2. This CDR3 has 19 amino acids. CDR1 and CDR2 from the germline V gene are MGHRA and YSYEKL. With 1 base clipped from V and 0 bases from J, the junction kept 8 bases outside the gene matches. Here the CDR3 reads CASSQGLAGGLSSYNEQFF. The CDR3 nucleotides are TGCGCCAGCAGCCAAGGTCTAGCGGGAGGACTGAGCTCCTACAATGAGCAGTTCTTC.

This chain joins TRBV13 and TRBJ2-6; 10 bases fit TRBD1. The CDR3 runs to 18 residues. Per germline, CDR1 PRHDT and CDR2 FYEKMQ (reference sequence). V was pared by 5 bases and J by 0 bases, with 7 bases of the junction left unmatched. Here the CDR3 DNA reads TGTGCCAGCAGCCCCCGGGACAGGGGCCCCTCTGGGGCCAACGTCCTGACTTTC. Translation gives CASSPRDRGPSGANVLTF.

V gene TRBV9 combines with J gene TRBJ1-4; D is unresolved. This CDR3 is built from 13 residues. Germline V gives CDR1 SGDLS, CDR2 YYNGEE. Between the trimmed V and J ends, which lost 4 bases and 7 bases, there was a span of 11 bases. Here the CDR3 reads CASSTLVGEKLFF. CDR3 coding DNA: TGTGCCAGCAGCACCCTAGTAGGTGAAAAACTGTTTTTT. The full variable domain, in which reference TRBV9 and TRBJ1-4 provide the parts outside the CDR3, is DSGVTQTPKHLITATGQRVTLRCSPRSGDLSVYWYQQSLDQGLQFLIQYYNGEERAKGNILERFSAQQFPDLHSELNLSSLELGDSALYFCASSTLVGEKLFFGSGTQLSVL.

The count of this clone is one. The chain recombines TRBV6-5 with TRBJ1-5, with D perhaps matching TRBD1 (5 bases). Germline V lookup: CDR1 MNHEY, CDR2 SVGAGI. This CDR3 has 14 amino acids. V was cut by 6 bases and J by 2 bases, with 11 bases left in between. CDR3 in amino acids: CASSPFRGNQPQHF. The CDR3 DNA sequence: TGTGCCAGCAGCCCGTTCAGGGGCAATCAGCCCCAGCATTTT.

This clone was recorded a few times. The rearrangement joins TRBV10-3 to TRBJ2-7; 10 bases agree with TRBD2. The CDR3 is made up of 17 amino acids. Looked up from germline, CDR1 is ENHRY and CDR2 is SYGVKD. Trimming removed 5 bases from V and 1 base from J; junction bases left unmatched: 11. CDR3 amino acids: CAISPSSGTSASYEQYF. In DNA form, the CDR3 reads TGTGCCATCAGTCCAAGCTCCGGGACTAGCGCGTCCTACGAGCAGTACTTC.

The V and J genes are TRBV23-1 and TRBJ1-4; D is undetermined. TRBV23-1 is annotated as an ORF whose role is uncertain. This CDR3 region has 16 residues. The V and J ends lost 4 bases and 2 bases respectively, with 14 bases between them. The CDR3 protein is CASSRTCVETNEKLFF. In nucleotides, the CDR3 is TGCGCCAGCAGTCGTACTTGTGTGGAGACTAATGAAAAACTGTTTTTT.

V and J are TRBV4-2 and TRBJ1-1; a possible D gene is TRBD1 (6 bases). Deletions cut 3 bases from V and 1 base from J, with 18 bases between. CDR1 is LGHNA and CDR2 is YNFKEQ in the germline V gene. This CDR3 comprises 17 residues. The DNA of the CDR3 is TGTGCCAGCAGCCACCCCGTCGCCGAGACAGGGAACACTGAAGCTTTCTTT. As protein: CASSHPVAETGNTEAFF.

The chain employs TRBV27 and TRBJ2-7, with D perhaps TRBD1 (5 bases). CDR3 length: 14 amino acids. Germline values: CDR1 MNHEY, CDR2 SMNVEV (reference sequence). Trimming removed 6 bases from V and 0 bases from J, with 12 bases in between. The CDR3 sequence is CASSPQVSSYEQYF. CDR3 DNA sequence: TGTGCCAGCAGCCCACAGGTCAGCTCCTACGAGCAGTACTTC.

This clone occurred once. The CDR3 nucleotides read TGTGCCACCAGCAGATTGGTCGGAGATACGCAGTATTTT. It yields the protein CATSRLVGDTQYF. The chain is built from TRBV15 and TRBJ2-3; no clear D gene. Germline V gene lookup returns CDR1 LNHNV and CDR2 YYDKDF (reference sequence). There are 13 residues in the CDR3. Trimming stripped 2 bases from V and 5 bases from J, with 8 bases between. Filled out from reference TRBV15 and TRBJ2-3, the complete variable domain reads DAMVIQNPRYQVTQFGKPVTLSCSQTLNHNVMYWYQQKSSQAPKLLFHYYDKDFNNEADTPDNFQSRRPNTSFCFLDIRSPGLGDTAMYLCATSRLVGDTQYFGPGTRLTVL.

The CDR3, as DNA: TGTGCCATCAGTGAGTCTGGGGCAGGCCTGAATCAGCCCCAGCATTTT. Translating it yields CAISESGAGLNQPQHF. V is TRBV10-3 and J is TRBJ1-5; possible D gene TRBD1, 5 bases. The germline V gene encodes CDR1 ENHRY and CDR2 SYGVKD. This CDR3 is built from 16 residues. The V gene lost 0 bases and the J gene lost 4 bases, with 13 bases spanning the gap.

The chain links TRBV7-8 to TRBJ2-2; the match to TRBD2 covers 13 bases. The CDR3 runs to 18 residues. The ends lost 5 bases at V and 0 bases at J; junction bases unmatched: 6. Germline loops: CDR1 SGHVS, CDR2 FQNEAQ. The CDR3 protein is CASSQGLAGSTNTGELFF. CDR3 in DNA: TGTGCCAGCAGCCAGGGACTAGCGGGGAGCACGAACACCGGGGAGCTGTTTTTT. The whole variable domain, remainder taken from reference TRBV7-8 and TRBJ2-2, is GAGVSQSPRYKVAKRGQDVALRCDPISGHVSLFWYQQALGQGPEFLTYFQNEAQLDKSGLPSDRFFAERPEGSVSTLKIQRTQQEDSAVYLCASSQGLAGSTNTGELFFGEGSRLTVL.

This clone occurred a few times. The rearrangement joins TRBV5-6 to TRBJ2-7; TRBD1 matches 7 bases. This CDR3 is 15 amino acids long. With V trimmed by 4 bases and J by 4 bases, 11 bases remained unmatched. Looked up from germline, CDR1 is SGHDT and CDR2 is YYEEEE. The CDR3 loop reads CASSHGAGRGYEQYF. Here the CDR3 DNA reads TGTGCCAGCAGCCACGGGGCCGGCAGGGGGTACGAGCAGTACTTC.

The chain has TRBV5-4 and TRBJ2-1; 12 positions agree with TRBD2. This CDR3 is built from 16 residues. Germline lookup yields CDR1 SGHNT and CDR2 YYREEE (reference sequence). The J segment lost 7 bases and the V segment lost 0 bases, leaving 5 bases of the junction unmatched. Written as DNA, the CDR3 is TGTGCCAGCAGCTTGGCCCTAGCGGGAGGGAGGAATGAGCAGTTCTTC. Protein: CASSLALAGGRNEQFF.

V and J are TRBV6-6 and TRBJ1-1, with a weak D call TRBD1 (6 bases). The CDR3 contains 13 residues. CDR1 is MNHNY, CDR2 SVGAGI, per germline (reference sequence). V gave up 5 bases and J gave up 1 base, with 8 bases separating them. As DNA, the CDR3 is TGTGCCAGCAGTCTACAGGGGAACACTGAAGCTTTCTTT. Encoded protein: CASSLQGNTEAFF.